This T cell receptor beta chain was found in a study of T cells in Graves' hyperthyroidism and ophthalmopathy. Study results and limitations: Patients with ophthalmopathy were separated from those with stable hyperthyroidism by a 13 V-J model.

Trimming shortened V by 6 bases and J by 2 bases, and 13 bases separated the two germline ends. The CDR3 is made up of 14 amino acids. Germline CDR1 reads SNHLY; CDR2 reads FYNNEI. Active moderate-to-severe ophthalmopathy, Clinical Activity Score at least 3, NOSPECS at least 4, under 3 months' duration. The source of the PBMCs was more than 9.5 ml of fresh peripheral blood. TCR beta CDR3 sequences were amplified from RNA transcripts. Carried out on the TCR CDR3, a first-round RT-PCR used the HTBI primer set. TCRdb re-analysed the multiplex PCR reads in MiXCR, keeping a single row per CDR3 protein. The sample lists about half a million distinct CDR3 sequences, about 20% occurring once. For this clonotype: Its target is unknown. Possible read error: a much larger clone is one base away.

Sequenced material: blood. The rearrangement uses TRBV2 and TRBJ1-1, with D possibly TRBD1 on 6 matching bases. The TCR originated in a woman in her 70s with Graves' ophthalmopathy. In nucleotides, the CDR3 is TGTGCCAGCAGGATACGGGGGGCAAACACTGAAGCTTTCTTT. Its protein product is CASRIRGANTEAFF.